The 7 T cell receptor beta chains below come from one sample, sequenced in a study of a mutant IDH1 vaccine in newly diagnosed glioma. Time point defined: week 35, safety follow-up. Every vaccine dose comprised 300 ug of mutant IDH1 20-mer peptide plus topical imiquimod. Antigens for these TCRs are unknown. The repertoire was sequenced with immunoSEQ multiplex PCR; TCRdb's copy has only in-frame clones and lacks some. The sample lists about 50,000 clones, 75% to 85% occurring once. The specimen was PBMCs, collected from a glioma patient whose treatment included an IDH1 peptide vaccine. Source of these receptors: a man aged 35-49 years with glioma.

The chain has TRBV11-3 and TRBJ2-3, with 8 bases matching TRBD2. The CDR3 loop spans 16 amino acids. V was pared by 3 bases and J by 7 bases, with 12 bases of the junction left unmatched. The germline V gene has CDR1 SGHNT and CDR2 YENEEA. The DNA of the CDR3 is TGTGCCAGCAGCTTTAGCGGGACGTCGACTACGAATACGCAGTATTTT. Its translation: CASSFSGTSTTNTQYF.

The chain carries TRBV25-1 and TRBJ2-7, with TRBD1 identical over 9 bases. Germline V gene lookup returns CDR1 MGHDK and CDR2 SYGVNS. J was trimmed by 1 base and V by 4 bases; bases with no gene match: 5. The CDR3 is made up of 15 amino acids. CDR3 sequence: CASSGRQGVSYEQYF. The CDR3, as DNA: TGTGCCAGCAGTGGTCGACAGGGGGTTTCCTACGAGCAGTACTTC.

J is TRBJ1-3 and V is TRBV7-7; D ambiguous. V lost 1 base to trimming and J lost 4 bases, with 8 bases between them. CDR3 size: 14 residues. CDR1 is SSHAT and CDR2 is FNYEAQ in the germline V gene (reference sequence). The CDR3 reads CASSLGNGGNTIYF. DNA of the CDR3: TGTGCCAGCAGCTTAGGAAACGGAGGAAACACCATATATTTT.

This clone was observed once. The rearrangement joins TRBV27 to TRBJ1-2, with TRBD1 matching 10 bases. CDR3 length equals 12 residues. Germline trimming cut 8 bases from V and 8 bases from J; bases unmatched to any gene: 5. In germline, CDR1 is MNHEY, CDR2 SMNVEV (reference sequence). The CDR3 DNA follows: TGTGCCAGCGGGGGACAGGGGCCAGGCTACACCTTC. Protein sequence: CASGGQGPGYTF.

V is TRBV6-6 and J is TRBJ1-2, with 7 bases lining up with TRBD1. Germline V gives CDR1 MNHNY, CDR2 SVGAGI (reference sequence). After removal of 6 bases from V and 8 bases from J, the junction contained 12 bases not matched to a gene. CDR3 length: 14 amino acids. The CDR3 DNA reads TGTGCCAGCAGAAGGGACAGCGGAGGAGAGGGCTACACCTTC. Translation: CASRRDSGGEGYTF.

This clone was seen repeatedly, ten times or more. This rearrangement joins TRBV19 to TRBJ1-2, with D perhaps matching TRBD1 (5 bases). V was cut by 0 bases and J by 4 bases, with 12 bases left in between. In germline, CDR1 is LNHDA, CDR2 SQIVND (reference sequence). The CDR3 covers 15 residues. The CDR3 DNA reads as TGTGCCAGTAGTATAGATCTAGTCCAGGGCTATGGCTACACCTTC. Protein product: CASSIDLVQGYGYTF.

The table lists this clone with a count of one. The chain uses TRBV10-1 and TRBJ2-1; TRBD2 matches 10 bases. Germline-derived CDR1 and CDR2 are WNHNN and SYGVQD (reference sequence). V was pared by 8 bases and J by 7 bases, with 8 bases of the junction left unmatched. The CDR3 spans 14 residues. The CDR3: CASAKAGGLNEQFF. In DNA form, the CDR3 reads TGCGCCAGCGCAAAAGCGGGAGGGCTTAATGAGCAGTTCTTC.